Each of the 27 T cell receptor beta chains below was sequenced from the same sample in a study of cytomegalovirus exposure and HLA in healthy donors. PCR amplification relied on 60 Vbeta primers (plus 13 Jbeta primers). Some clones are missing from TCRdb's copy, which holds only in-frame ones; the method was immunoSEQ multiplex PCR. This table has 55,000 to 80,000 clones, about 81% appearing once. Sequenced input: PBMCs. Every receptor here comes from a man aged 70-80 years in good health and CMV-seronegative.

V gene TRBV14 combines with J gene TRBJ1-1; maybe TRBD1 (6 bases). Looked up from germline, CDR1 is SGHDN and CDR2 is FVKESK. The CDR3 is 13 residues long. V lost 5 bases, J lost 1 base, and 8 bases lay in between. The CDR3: CASSSGQNTEAFF. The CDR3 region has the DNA TGTGCCAGCAGCTCGGGACAGAACACTGAAGCTTTCTTT.

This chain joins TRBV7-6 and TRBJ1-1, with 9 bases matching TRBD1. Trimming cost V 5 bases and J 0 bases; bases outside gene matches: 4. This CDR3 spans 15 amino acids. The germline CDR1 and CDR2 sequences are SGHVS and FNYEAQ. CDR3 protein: CASSPGQGLNTEAFF. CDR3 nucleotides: TGTGCCAGCAGCCCGGGACAGGGATTGAACACTGAAGCTTTCTTT. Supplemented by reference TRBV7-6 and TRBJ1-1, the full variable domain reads GAGVSQSPRYKVTKRGQDVALRCDPISGHVSLYWYRQALGQGPEFLTYFNYEAQQDKSGLPNDRFSAERPEGSISTLTIQRTEQRDSAMYRCASSPGQGLNTEAFFGQGTRLTVV.

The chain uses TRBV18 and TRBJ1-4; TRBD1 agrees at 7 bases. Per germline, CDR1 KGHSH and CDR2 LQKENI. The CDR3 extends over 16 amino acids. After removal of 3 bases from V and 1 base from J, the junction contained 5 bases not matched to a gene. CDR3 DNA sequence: TGTGCCAGCTCACCCCAGACAGGGCGAACTAATGAAAAACTGTTTTTT. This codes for CASSPQTGRTNEKLFF.

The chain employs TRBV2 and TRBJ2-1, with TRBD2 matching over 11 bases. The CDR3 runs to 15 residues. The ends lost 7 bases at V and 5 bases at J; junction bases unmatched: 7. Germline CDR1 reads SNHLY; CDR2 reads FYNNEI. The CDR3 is CASNLAGGINNEQFF. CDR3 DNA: TGTGCCAGCAATCTAGCGGGGGGAATCAACAATGAGCAGTTCTTC.

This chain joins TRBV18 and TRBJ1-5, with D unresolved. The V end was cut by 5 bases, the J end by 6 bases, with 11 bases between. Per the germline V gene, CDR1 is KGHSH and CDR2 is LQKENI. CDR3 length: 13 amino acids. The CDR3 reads CASSSGGGQPQHF. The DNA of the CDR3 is TGTGCCAGCTCATCTGGAGGAGGTCAGCCCCAGCATTTT.

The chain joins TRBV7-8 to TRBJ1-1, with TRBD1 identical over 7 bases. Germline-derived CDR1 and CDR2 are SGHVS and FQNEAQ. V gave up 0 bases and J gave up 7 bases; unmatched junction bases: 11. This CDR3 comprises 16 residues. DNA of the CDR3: TGTGCCAGCAGCTTAGCATTGACAGGGAGGTATATTGAAGCTTTCTTT. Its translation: CASSLALTGRYIEAFF.

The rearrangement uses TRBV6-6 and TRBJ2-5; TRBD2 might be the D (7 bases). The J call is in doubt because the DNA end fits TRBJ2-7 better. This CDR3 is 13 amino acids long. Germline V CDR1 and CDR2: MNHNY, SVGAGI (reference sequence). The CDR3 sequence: CAVSRGPTYEQYF. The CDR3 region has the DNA TGTGCCGTATCGCGGGGGCCCACCTACGAGCAGTACTTC.

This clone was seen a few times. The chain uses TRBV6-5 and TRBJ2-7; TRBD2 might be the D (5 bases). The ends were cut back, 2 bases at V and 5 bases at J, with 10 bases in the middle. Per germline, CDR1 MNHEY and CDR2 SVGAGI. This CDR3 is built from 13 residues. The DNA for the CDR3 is TGTGCCAGCAGTTACCACGGGCGGGACGAGCAGTACTTC. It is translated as CASSYHGRDEQYF.

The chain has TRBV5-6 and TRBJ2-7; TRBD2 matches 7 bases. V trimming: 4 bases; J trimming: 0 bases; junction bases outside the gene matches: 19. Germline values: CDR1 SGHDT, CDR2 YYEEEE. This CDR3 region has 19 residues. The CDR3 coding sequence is TGTGCCAGCAGCCCTACTCCCCGCCAGGCTAGCGGCAGCTCCTACGAGCAGTACTTC. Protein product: CASSPTPRQASGSSYEQYF.

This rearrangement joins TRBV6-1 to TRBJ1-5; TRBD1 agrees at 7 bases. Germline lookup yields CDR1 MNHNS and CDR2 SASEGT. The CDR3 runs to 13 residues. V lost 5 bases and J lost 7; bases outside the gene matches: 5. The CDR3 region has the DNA TGTGCCAGCAGTAAGACAGGGTGGCAGCCCCAGCATTTT. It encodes CASSKTGWQPQHF.

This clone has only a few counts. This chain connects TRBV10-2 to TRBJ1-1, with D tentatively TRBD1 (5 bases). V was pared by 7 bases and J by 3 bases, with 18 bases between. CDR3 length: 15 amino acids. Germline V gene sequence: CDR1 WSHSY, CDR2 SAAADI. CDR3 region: CASMTGRTTYTEAFF. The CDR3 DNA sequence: TGCGCCAGCATGACCGGGAGGACAACCTACACTGAAGCTTTCTTT.

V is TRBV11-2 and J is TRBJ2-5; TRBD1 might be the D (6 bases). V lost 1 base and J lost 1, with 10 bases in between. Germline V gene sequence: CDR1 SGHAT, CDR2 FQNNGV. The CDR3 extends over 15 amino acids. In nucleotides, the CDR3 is TGTGCCAGCAGCTTAGCCTACAGGGTCCAAGAGACCCAGTACTTC. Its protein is CASSLAYRVQETQYF.

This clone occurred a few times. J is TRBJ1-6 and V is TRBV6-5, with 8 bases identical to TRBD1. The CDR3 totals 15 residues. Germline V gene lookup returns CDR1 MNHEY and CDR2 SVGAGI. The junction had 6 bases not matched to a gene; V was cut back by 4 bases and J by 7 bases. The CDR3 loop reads CASSSAGTGNSPLHF. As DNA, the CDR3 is TGTGCCAGCAGTTCCGCGGGGACAGGAAATTCACCCCTCCACTTT.

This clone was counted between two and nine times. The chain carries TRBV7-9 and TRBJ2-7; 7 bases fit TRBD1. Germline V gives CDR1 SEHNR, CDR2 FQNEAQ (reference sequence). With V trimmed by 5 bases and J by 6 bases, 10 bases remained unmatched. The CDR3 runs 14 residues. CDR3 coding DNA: TGTGCCAGCAGCGCAGACAGGGACGCCCGCGAGCAGTACTTC. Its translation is CASSADRDAREQYF.

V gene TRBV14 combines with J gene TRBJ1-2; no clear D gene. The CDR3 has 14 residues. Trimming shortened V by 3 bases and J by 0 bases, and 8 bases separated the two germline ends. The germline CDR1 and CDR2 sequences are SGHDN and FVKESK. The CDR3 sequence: CASSHYRTNYGYTF. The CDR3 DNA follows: TGTGCCAGCAGCCATTACAGAACTAACTATGGCTACACCTTC.

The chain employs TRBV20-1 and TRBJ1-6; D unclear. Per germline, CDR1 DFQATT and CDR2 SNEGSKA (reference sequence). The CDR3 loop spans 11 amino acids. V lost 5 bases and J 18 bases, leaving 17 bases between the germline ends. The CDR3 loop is CSAGGLDHPHF. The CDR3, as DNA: TGCAGTGCTGGCGGTCTGGATCATCCCCACTTT.

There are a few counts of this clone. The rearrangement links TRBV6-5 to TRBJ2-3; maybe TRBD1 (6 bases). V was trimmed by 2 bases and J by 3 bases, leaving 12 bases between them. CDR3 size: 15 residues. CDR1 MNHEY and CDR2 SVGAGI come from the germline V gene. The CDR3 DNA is TGTGCCAGCAGTTACATAGGGGGTCGGACAGATACGCAGTATTTT. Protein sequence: CASSYIGGRTDTQYF.

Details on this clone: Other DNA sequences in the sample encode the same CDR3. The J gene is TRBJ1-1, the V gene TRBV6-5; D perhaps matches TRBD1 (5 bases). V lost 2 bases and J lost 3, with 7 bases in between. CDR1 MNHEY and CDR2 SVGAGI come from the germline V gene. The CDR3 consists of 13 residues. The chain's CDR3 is CASSYLGDTEAFF. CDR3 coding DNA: TGTGCCAGCAGTTACCTAGGGGACACTGAAGCTTTCTTT.

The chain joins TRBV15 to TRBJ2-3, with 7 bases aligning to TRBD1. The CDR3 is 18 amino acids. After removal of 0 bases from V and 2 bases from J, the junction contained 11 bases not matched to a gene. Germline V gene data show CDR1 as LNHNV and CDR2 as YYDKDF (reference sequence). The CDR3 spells CATSRDPAGGDFTDTQYF. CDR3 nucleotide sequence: TGTGCCACCAGCAGAGATCCGGCAGGGGGTGATTTCACAGATACGCAGTATTTT.

The CDR3: CASRGQGNLNEQFF. CDR3 DNA sequence: TGTGCCAGCCGGGGACAGGGAAATCTCAATGAGCAGTTCTTC. This sequence joins TRBV2 and TRBJ2-1; 9 bases align to TRBD1. This CDR3 region has 14 residues. V dropped 8 bases and J dropped 6; count of bases not matched to a gene: 8. Germline-derived CDR1 and CDR2 are SNHLY and FYNNEI.

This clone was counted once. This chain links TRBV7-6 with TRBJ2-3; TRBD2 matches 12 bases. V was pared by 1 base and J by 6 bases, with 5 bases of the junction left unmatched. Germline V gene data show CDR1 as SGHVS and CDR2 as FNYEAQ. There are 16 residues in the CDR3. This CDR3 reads CASSLGLAGEGDTQYF. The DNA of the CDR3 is TGTGCCAGCAGCTTAGGACTAGCGGGAGAGGGCGATACGCAGTATTTT.

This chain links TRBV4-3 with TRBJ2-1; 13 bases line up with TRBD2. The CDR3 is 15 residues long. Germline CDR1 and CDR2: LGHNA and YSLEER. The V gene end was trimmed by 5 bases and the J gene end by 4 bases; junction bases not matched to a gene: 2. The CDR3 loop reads CASSWTSGGYNEQFF. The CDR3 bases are TGCGCCAGCAGCTGGACTAGCGGGGGATACAATGAGCAGTTCTTC.

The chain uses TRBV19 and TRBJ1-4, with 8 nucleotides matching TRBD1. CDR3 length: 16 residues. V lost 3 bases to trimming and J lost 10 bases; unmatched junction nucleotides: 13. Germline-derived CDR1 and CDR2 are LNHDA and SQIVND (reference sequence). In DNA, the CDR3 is TGTGCCAGTAGTATGCGGACAGGGTCAGGGATCGGAAAACTGTTTTTT. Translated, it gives CASSMRTGSGIGKLFF.

CDR3 region: CASSSGGGRCKETQYF. In nucleotides, the CDR3 is TGTGCCAGCAGCTCTGGGGGGGGACGGTGTAAGGAGACCCAGTACTTC. The chain carries TRBV5-6 and TRBJ2-5; 7 positions agree with TRBD2. Losses at the gene ends were 3 bases for V and 5 bases for J; bases not matched to a gene: 13. This CDR3 is built from 16 residues. Germline CDR1 is SGHDT and CDR2 is YYEEEE.

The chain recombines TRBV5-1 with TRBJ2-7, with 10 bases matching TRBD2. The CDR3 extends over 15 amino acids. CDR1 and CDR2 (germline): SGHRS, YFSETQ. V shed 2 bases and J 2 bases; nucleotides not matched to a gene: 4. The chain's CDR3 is CASSFLAGVAYEQYF. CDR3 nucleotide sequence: TGCGCCAGCAGCTTCCTAGCGGGAGTAGCCTACGAGCAGTACTTC.

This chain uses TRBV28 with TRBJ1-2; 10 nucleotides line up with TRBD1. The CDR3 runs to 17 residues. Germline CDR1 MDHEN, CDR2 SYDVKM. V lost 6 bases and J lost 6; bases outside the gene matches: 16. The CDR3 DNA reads TGTGCCAGCAGGGCCGGGACAGGGGATATCGTGGGCGATGGCTACACCTTC. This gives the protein CASRAGTGDIVGDGYTF.

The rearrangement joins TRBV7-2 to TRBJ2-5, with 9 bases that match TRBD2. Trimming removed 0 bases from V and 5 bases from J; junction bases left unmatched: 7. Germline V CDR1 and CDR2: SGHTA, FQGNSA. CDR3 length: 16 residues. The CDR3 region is CASSLAGGRAVETQYF. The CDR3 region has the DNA TGTGCCAGCAGCTTAGCTGGCGGGAGGGCCGTTGAGACCCAGTACTTC.